A selection of T cell receptor beta chains follows, all from one sample in a study of T cell changes during pregnancy in multiple sclerosis. Using immunoSEQ multiplex PCR, the repertoire was profiled, and TCRdb retains in-frame clones only, with some absent. The table records about 110,000 clones, 85% to 95% of them present only once. The sample here was peripheral blood, taken in the third trimester of pregnancy. The source is a female donor in good health, enrolled as a control in a pregnancy study. CDR3s include the opening cysteine and the closing phenylalanine or tryptophan. The D gene is left open where the match is weak. For some rows the clone size is stated as once, few or many, or as a class when expanded; others skip it.

d_call: TRBD1; j_call: TRBJ1-2; v_call: TRBV7-2; clone_size: few; cdr3_nt: TGTGCCAGCAGCTTATTAAGGACAGGGATGGATGGCTACACCTTC; cdr3_aa: CASSLLRTGMDGYTF
d_call: .; j_call: TRBJ1-1; v_call: TRBV6-4; clone_size: .; cdr3_nt: TGTGCCAGCAGTGCCACCTATAAGAACACTGAAGCTTTCTTT; cdr3_aa: CASSATYKNTEAFF
d_call: .; j_call: TRBJ2-7; v_call: TRBV30; clone_size: once; cdr3_nt: TGTGCCTGGAGTGTAATTCAGCGCTACGGCAGCTCCTACGAGCAGTACTTC; cdr3_aa: CAWSVIQRYGSSYEQYF
d_call: TRBD2; j_call: TRBJ2-7; v_call: TRBV4-3; clone_size: once; cdr3_nt: TGCGCCAGCAGCCAAGAAAGAGGGACTAGCGGGGGGGCAGGGGAGCAGTACTTC; cdr3_aa: CASSQERGTSGGAGEQYF
d_call: .; j_call: TRBJ2-6; v_call: TRBV4-3; clone_size: .; cdr3_nt: TGCGCCAGCAGCCAATCGGAGTTCTCTGGGGCCAACGTCCTGACTTTC; cdr3_aa: CASSQSEFSGANVLTF
d_call: .; j_call: TRBJ1-1; v_call: TRBV9; clone_size: .; cdr3_nt: TGTGCCAGCAGCGTAGATAACAGTAAGCCCTCCAACACTGAAGCTTTCTTT; cdr3_aa: CASSVDNSKPSNTEAFF
d_call: .; j_call: TRBJ1-1; v_call: TRBV25-1; clone_size: .; cdr3_nt: TGTGCCAGCAGTGAATATAGGGGGGAAGCTTTCTTT; cdr3_aa: CASSEYRGEAFF
d_call: TRBD1; j_call: TRBJ2-7; v_call: TRBV5-4; clone_size: .; cdr3_nt: TGTGCCAGCAGCACCAGACAGGGGTCAAACGAGCAGTACTTC; cdr3_aa: CASSTRQGSNEQYF
d_call: .; j_call: TRBJ2-2; v_call: TRBV4-2; clone_size: .; cdr3_nt: TGTGCCAGCAGCCAAGACACGGTACGCACCGGGGAGCTGTTTTTT; cdr3_aa: CASSQDTVRTGELFF
d_call: .; j_call: TRBJ2-1; v_call: TRBV15; clone_size: .; cdr3_nt: TGTGCCACCAGCAGAGTACCGGGGAGGTACAATGAGCAGTTCTTC; cdr3_aa: CATSRVPGRYNEQFF
d_call: .; j_call: TRBJ1-1; v_call: TRBV5-6; clone_size: .; cdr3_nt: TGTGCCAGCAGCTTGCGGGGGGTATTGAACACTGAAGCTTTCTTT; cdr3_aa: CASSLRGVLNTEAFF
d_call: .; j_call: TRBJ1-3; v_call: TRBV9; clone_size: .; cdr3_nt: TGTGCCAGCAGCTCGCGGGGGAATTCTGGAAACACCATATATTTT; cdr3_aa: CASSSRGNSGNTIYF
d_call: .; j_call: TRBJ1-4; v_call: TRBV6-1; clone_size: .; cdr3_nt: TGTGCCAGCAACCGAGCGTTTAATGAAAAACTGTTTTTT; cdr3_aa: CASNRAFNEKLFF
d_call: TRBD1; j_call: TRBJ1-6; v_call: TRBV6-5; clone_size: .; cdr3_nt: TGTGCCAGCACCCGACAGGGAGGTCGAAATTCACCCCTCCACTTT; cdr3_aa: CASTRQGGRNSPLHF
d_call: .; j_call: TRBJ2-7; v_call: TRBV6-5; clone_size: .; cdr3_nt: TGTGCCAGCAGTTCCGCGGACAGCTCCTACGAGCAGTACTTC; cdr3_aa: CASSSADSSYEQYF
d_call: TRBD2; j_call: TRBJ2-3; v_call: TRBV7-9; clone_size: .; cdr3_nt: TGTGCCAGCCTCCCGGGGGGGTCGGGAGATACGCAGTATTTT; cdr3_aa: CASLPGGSGDTQYF
d_call: TRBD2; j_call: TRBJ2-3; v_call: TRBV4-3; clone_size: .; cdr3_nt: TGCGCCAGCAGCCAAGGACTAGCGGGGGGAACTAGCACAGATACGCAGTATTTT; cdr3_aa: CASSQGLAGGTSTDTQYF
d_call: .; j_call: TRBJ2-3; v_call: TRBV15; clone_size: .; cdr3_nt: TGTGCCACCAGCAGAGATCAAGGGGGGGGCCGCTTTAGCACAGATACGCAGTATTTT; cdr3_aa: CATSRDQGGGRFSTDTQYF
d_call: TRBD1; j_call: TRBJ1-2; v_call: TRBV5-1; clone_size: few; cdr3_nt: TGCGCCAGCAGTCCGGCCTTTACAGGGGGCAAGGGCTACACCTTC; cdr3_aa: CASSPAFTGGKGYTF
d_call: TRBD1; j_call: TRBJ1-4; v_call: TRBV30; clone_size: .; cdr3_nt: TGTGCCTGGAGTGGAGGGACAGGCGTAACTAATGAAAAACTGTTTTTT; cdr3_aa: CAWSGGTGVTNEKLFF
d_call: TRBD1; j_call: TRBJ1-1; v_call: TRBV4-2; clone_size: .; cdr3_nt: TGTGCCAGCAGCCAAGAGTTGGGACAGCATGAATTGTCTGAAGCTTTCTTT; cdr3_aa: CASSQELGQHELSEAFF
d_call: .; j_call: TRBJ1-2; v_call: TRBV30; clone_size: .; cdr3_nt: TGTGCCTGGCACCGGGGTTATAACTATGGCTACACCTTC; cdr3_aa: CAWHRGYNYGYTF
d_call: .; j_call: TRBJ2-2; v_call: TRBV7-7; clone_size: once; cdr3_nt: TGTGCTAGCAGCACGGACAGCAACGGGGAGCTGTTTTTT; cdr3_aa: CASSTDSNGELFF
d_call: .; j_call: TRBJ1-1; v_call: TRBV13; clone_size: .; cdr3_nt: TGTGCCAGCAGCTCACCTTACCGGACAGACACGGTGAACACTGAAGCTTTCTTT; cdr3_aa: CASSSPYRTDTVNTEAFF
d_call: TRBD2; j_call: TRBJ2-5; v_call: TRBV4-1; clone_size: .; cdr3_nt: TGCGCCAGCAGCCAAGGGACTAGCGGGGTTGGCGAGACCCAGTACTTC; cdr3_aa: CASSQGTSGVGETQYF
d_call: .; j_call: TRBJ1-1; v_call: TRBV5-1; clone_size: .; cdr3_nt: TGCGCCAGCCAAAGTTCGTCAGTGAACACTGAAGCTTTCTTT; cdr3_aa: CASQSSSVNTEAFF
d_call: TRBD1; j_call: TRBJ2-5; v_call: TRBV5-1; clone_size: .; cdr3_nt: TGCGCCAGCAGCTTTTGGACAGGGAGGGAGACCCAGTACTTC; cdr3_aa: CASSFWTGRETQYF
d_call: .; j_call: TRBJ1-1; v_call: TRBV6-5; clone_size: .; cdr3_nt: TGTGCCAGCAGGCAACTACAGGGAACTGAAGCTTTCTTT; cdr3_aa: CASRQLQGTEAFF
d_call: TRBD1; j_call: TRBJ1-5; v_call: TRBV6-5; clone_size: .; cdr3_nt: TGTGCCAGCAGTCCGACAGGGGGTAGCAATCAGCCCCAGCATTTT; cdr3_aa: CASSPTGGSNQPQHF